The 9 T cell receptor beta chains reported below all come from one sample, sequenced in a study of cytomegalovirus exposure and HLA in healthy donors. In the PCR, 60 Vbeta and 13 Jbeta primers were used. Clones were sequenced by immunoSEQ multiplex PCR, and TCRdb holds only the in-frame ones, with some missing. There are some 170,000 clones in the sample; 70% to 85% occur only once, and less than 4.5% lies in the top ten. Sequencing was carried out using PBMCs. The receptor source for this set is a man aged 30 to 39 in good health and CMV-seropositive.

The chain joins TRBV2 to TRBJ2-7; D is perhaps TRBD1 (5 bases). Per the germline V gene, CDR1 is SNHLY and CDR2 is FYNNEI. This CDR3 spans 14 amino acids. Trimming took off 6 bases at V and 3 bases at J, with 15 bases between the two ends. The CDR3 reads CASSEQGSIYEQYF. In DNA, the CDR3 is TGTGCCAGCAGCGAGCAGGGAAGTATCTACGAGCAGTACTTC. Complete variable domain (other parts from reference TRBV2 and TRBJ2-7): EPEVTQTPSHQVTQMGQEVILRCVPISNHLYFYWYRQILGQKVEFLVSFYNNEISEKSEIFDDQFSVERPDGSNFTLKIRSTKLEDSAMYFCASSEQGSIYEQYFGPGTRLTVT.

The chain couples TRBV30 to TRBJ2-3; D perhaps matches TRBD1 (6 bases). V gave up 8 bases and J gave up 5 bases, with 14 bases separating them. The CDR3 length is 12 residues. The germline CDR1 and CDR2 sequences are GTSNPN and SVGIG (reference sequence). The CDR3 is CARDRFGDTQYF. In nucleotides, the CDR3 is TGTGCCCGCGACAGGTTCGGAGATACGCAGTATTTT.

This clone was seen a handful of times. The V call is TRBV6-5, the J call TRBJ2-7; D possibly corresponds to TRBD1 (7 bases). The V and J ends lost 5 bases and 8 bases respectively, with 13 bases between them. Germline V gives CDR1 MNHEY, CDR2 SVGAGI. The CDR3 totals 12 residues. The CDR3 DNA sequence: TGTGCCAGCAGTGGCGGGACAGTTCAGCAGTACTTC. Translating it yields CASSGGTVQQYF.

This clone was detected once. The chain links TRBV5-4 to TRBJ1-6; TRBD1 aligns across 10 bases. V trimming: 0 bases; J trimming: 9 bases; junction bases outside the gene matches: 9. This CDR3 is built from 17 residues. Per the germline V gene, CDR1 is SGHNT and CDR2 is YYREEE (reference sequence). The chain's CDR3 is CASSLGPTGGIVSPLHF. CDR3 nucleotides: TGTGCCAGCAGCTTGGGGCCGACAGGGGGCATCGTTTCACCCCTCCACTTT.

The rearrangement uses TRBV11-2 and TRBJ2-3; D gene uncertain. The CDR3 totals 15 residues. Deletions cut 0 bases from V and 2 bases from J, with 9 bases between. CDR1 is SGHAT and CDR2 is FQNNGV in the germline V gene. This chain's CDR3 is CASSLEYRPTDTQYF. The CDR3 nucleotides read TGTGCCAGCAGCTTAGAGTACAGACCCACAGATACGCAGTATTTT.

This chain links TRBV11-2 with TRBJ2-2; D perhaps matches TRBD2 (5 bases). Germline V gene lookup returns CDR1 SGHAT and CDR2 FQNNGV. Between the trimmed V and J ends, which lost 5 bases and 1 base, there was a span of 17 bases. The length of the CDR3 is 17 residues. CDR3 nucleotide sequence: TGTGCCAGCAGCGCCGGACTTGCTGCGGAGAACACCGGGGAGCTGTTTTTT. This codes for CASSAGLAAENTGELFF.

The chain combines TRBV7-2 with TRBJ2-7; 7 bases agree with TRBD2. The germline V gene encodes CDR1 SGHTA and CDR2 FQGNSA. There are 13 residues in the CDR3. Trimming at V came to 3 bases and at J to 4 bases, leaving 3 bases not matched to a gene. The CDR3 here is CASSLAGGYEQYF. Written as DNA, the CDR3 is TGTGCCAGCAGCTTGGCCGGGGGGTACGAGCAGTACTTC.

In its sample, this clone was seen once. The rearrangement uses TRBV30 and TRBJ2-1; 8 nucleotides line up with TRBD2. V trimming: 0 bases; J trimming: 0 bases; junction bases outside the gene matches: 19. The CDR3 consists of 21 residues. Germline CDR1 reads GTSNPN; CDR2 reads SVGIG (reference sequence). The CDR3 region has the DNA TGTGCCTGGAGTGTGGACCCCGCACTAGCGGATACTTGGGTCTCCTACAATGAGCAGTTCTTC. This encodes CAWSVDPALADTWVSYNEQFF.

The chain combines TRBV30 with TRBJ1-2; TRBD1 matches 7 bases. The CDR3 has 13 residues. From germline, CDR1 is GTSNPN and CDR2 SVGIG (reference sequence). Losses at the gene ends were 2 bases for V and 9 bases for J; bases not matched to a gene: 9. The CDR3 nucleotides read TGTGCCTGGAGTCAACAGGGGTGGCGGCGCTACACCTTC. Its translation: CAWSQQGWRRYTF.